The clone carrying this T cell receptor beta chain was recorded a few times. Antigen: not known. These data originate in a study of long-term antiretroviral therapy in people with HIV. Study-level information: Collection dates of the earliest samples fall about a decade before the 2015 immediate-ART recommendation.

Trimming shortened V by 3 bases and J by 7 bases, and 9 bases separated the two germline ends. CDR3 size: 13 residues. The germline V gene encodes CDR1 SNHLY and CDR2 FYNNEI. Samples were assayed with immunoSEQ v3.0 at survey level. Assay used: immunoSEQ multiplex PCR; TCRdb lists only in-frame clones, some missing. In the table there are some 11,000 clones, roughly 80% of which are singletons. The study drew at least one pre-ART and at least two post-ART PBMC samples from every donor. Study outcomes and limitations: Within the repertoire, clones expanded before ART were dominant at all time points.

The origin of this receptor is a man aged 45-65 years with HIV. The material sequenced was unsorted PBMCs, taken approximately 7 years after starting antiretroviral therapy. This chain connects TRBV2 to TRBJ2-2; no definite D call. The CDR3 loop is CASSDFAIGELFF. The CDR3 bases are TGTGCCAGCAGTGATTTTGCGATCGGGGAGCTGTTTTTT. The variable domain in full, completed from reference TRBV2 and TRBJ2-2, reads EPEVTQTPSHQVTQMGQEVILRCVPISNHLYFYWYRQILGQKVEFLVSFYNNEISEKSEIFDDQFSVERPDGSNFTLKIRSTKLEDSAMYFCASSDFAIGELFFGEGSRLTVL.